This note documents a single T cell receptor (beta chain) sequence. Trimming cost V 8 bases and J 5 bases; bases outside gene matches: 7. The CDR3 is 14 residues long. CDR1 is LNHDA and CDR2 is SQIVND in the germline V gene (reference sequence). This record comes from a study of blood T cell repertoires in COVID-19. Here immunoSEQ multiplex PCR was the method, and the copy in TCRdb shows in-frame clones only, minus some. The top ten hold about 18% of the sample, which has more than 90,000 clones, about 81% seen once. The chain has TRBV19 and TRBJ2-2, with 8 bases aligning to TRBD1. Sequenced input: peripheral blood. The sequence came from an elderly man with acute or convalescent COVID-19. As DNA, the CDR3 is TGTGCCAGTGTTGACAGGGGTATTACCGGGGAGCTGTTTTTT. It translates to CASVDRGITGELFF.